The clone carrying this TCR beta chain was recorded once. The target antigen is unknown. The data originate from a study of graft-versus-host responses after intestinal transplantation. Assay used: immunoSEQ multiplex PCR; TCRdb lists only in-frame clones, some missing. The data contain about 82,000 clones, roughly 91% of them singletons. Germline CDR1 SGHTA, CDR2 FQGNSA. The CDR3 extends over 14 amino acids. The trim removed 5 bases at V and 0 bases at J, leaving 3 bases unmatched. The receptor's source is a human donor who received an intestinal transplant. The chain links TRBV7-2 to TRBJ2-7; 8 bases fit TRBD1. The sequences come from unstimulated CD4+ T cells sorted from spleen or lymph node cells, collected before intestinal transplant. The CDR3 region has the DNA TGTGCCAGCAGCCGGGACAGGAACTCCTACGAGCAGTACTTC. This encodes CASSRDRNSYEQYF. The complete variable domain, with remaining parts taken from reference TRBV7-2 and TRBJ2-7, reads GAGVSQSPSNKVTEKGKDVELRCDPISGHTALYWYRQSLGQGLEFLIYFQGNSAPDKSGLPSDRFSAERTGGSVSTLTIQRTQQEDSAVYLCASSRDRNSYEQYFGPGTRLTVT.